One sample yielded the 19 T cell receptor beta chains listed below, sequenced in a study of T cells in Graves' hyperthyroidism and ophthalmopathy. It was RNA transcripts that yielded the amplified TCR beta CDR3 regions. First-round RT-PCR targeting the TCR CDR3 was performed with the HTBI primer set. TCRdb recomputed calls from the multiplex PCR reads with MiXCR, one row per CDR3 protein. The profile covers roughly 380,000 distinct CDR3 sequences, with approximately 15% appearing a single time and approximately 9.9% taken by the ten largest. Sequenced material: blood. These receptors were obtained from a woman aged 55-70 years with Graves' hyperthyroidism.

This clonotype was recorded many times. The CDR3 sequence: CASNPGQGFYEQYF. The DNA of the CDR3 is TGTGCCAGCAACCCGGGACAGGGGTTCTACGAGCAGTACTTC. The J gene is TRBJ2-7, the V gene TRBV2; 10 bases fit TRBD1. The CDR3 is made up of 14 amino acids. Germline V gene lookup returns CDR1 SNHLY and CDR2 FYNNEI. The junction had 6 bases not matched to a gene; V was cut back by 7 bases and J by 3 bases.

This clonotype has a count of ten or more. The chain employs TRBV20-1 and TRBJ1-2, with D possibly being TRBD1 (6 bases). CDR3 size: 12 residues. Deletions cut 1 base from V and 7 bases from J, with 10 bases between. From germline, CDR1 is DFQATT and CDR2 SNEGSKA (reference sequence). For the CDR3, the DNA is TGCAGTGCTAGAGGGACAGATGGTGGCTACACCTTC. Translation: CSARGTDGGYTF.

V gene TRBV30 combines with J gene TRBJ1-1; weak D call: TRBD1 (5 bases). Trimming pared 7 bases from V and 4 bases from J, leaving 13 bases between. CDR1 and CDR2 (germline): GTSNPN, SVGIG (reference sequence). CDR3 size: 12 residues. The CDR3 region has the DNA TGTGCCTTCCAACCGGGGGGCACTGAAGCTTTCTTT. As protein: CAFQPGGTEAFF.

In its sample, this clonotype was seen a few times. This sequence joins TRBV9 and TRBJ1-6; D not resolved. The V and J ends lost 2 bases and 6 bases respectively, with 15 bases between them. Germline V gene data show CDR1 as SGDLS and CDR2 as YYNGEE. CDR3 length equals 16 residues. CDR3 nucleotides: TGTGCCAGCAGCGTCGGGGTCTCCTCCATTAATTCACCCCTCCACTTT. Protein: CASSVGVSSINSPLHF.

DNA of the CDR3: TGTGCCAGCAGCCAAGCCCCTAGCGACCTCTACGAGCAGTACTTC. This gives the protein CASSQAPSDLYEQYF. The chain joins TRBV3-1 to TRBJ2-7; TRBD2 might be the D (6 bases). V lost 1 base to trimming and J lost 3 bases, with 13 bases between them. The CDR3 has 15 residues. CDR1 is LGHDT, CDR2 YNNKEL, per germline (reference sequence).

This clonotype was detected many times. This rearrangement joins TRBV19 to TRBJ1-1, with 8 bases that match TRBD1. The CDR3 has 15 amino acids. The V and J ends lost 8 bases and 0 bases, in that order; junction bases with no gene match: 8. The germline CDR1 and CDR2 sequences are LNHDA and SQIVND (reference sequence). CDR3 coding DNA: TGTGCCAGTCTTGACAGGGGCGGGATGAACACTGAAGCTTTCTTT. Translation gives CASLDRGGMNTEAFF.

Many counts were recorded for this clonotype. The chain combines TRBV14 with TRBJ2-1; 11 nucleotides agree with TRBD1. V was clipped by 1 base and J by 8 bases; unmatched bases: 16. The CDR3 has 19 residues. Germline-derived CDR1 and CDR2 are SGHDN and FVKESK. CDR3 DNA: TGTGCCAGCAGCCAAGTCCGGACAGGGGGCCCAGCGGGAGCCCATGAGCAGTTCTTC. Amino acid sequence: CASSQVRTGGPAGAHEQFF.

In its sample, this clonotype was seen many times. V and J are TRBV9 and TRBJ2-3, with D uncertain. The CDR3 has 13 residues. Trimming stripped 2 bases from V and 3 bases from J, with 7 bases between. Germline CDR1 SGDLS, CDR2 YYNGEE. CDR3 protein: CASSVLGTDTQYF. The CDR3 DNA is TGTGCCAGCAGCGTGTTGGGGACAGATACGCAGTATTTT. Supplemented by reference TRBV9 and TRBJ2-3, the full variable domain reads DSGVTQTPKHLITATGQRVTLRCSPRSGDLSVYWYQQSLDQGLQFLIQYYNGEERAKGNILERFSAQQFPDLHSELNLSSLELGDSALYFCASSVLGTDTQYFGPGTRLTVL.

This clonotype was counted many times. V usage is TRBV20-1 and J usage is TRBJ2-3, with TRBD1 identical over 9 bases. V dropped 3 bases and J dropped 6; count of bases not matched to a gene: 7. Per germline, CDR1 DFQATT and CDR2 SNEGSKA (reference sequence). This CDR3 has 14 residues. This CDR3 reads CSARGTGTPDTQYF. CDR3 bases: TGCAGTGCTAGGGGGACAGGGACCCCTGATACGCAGTATTTT.

The chain is built from TRBV7-2 and TRBJ2-7, with a weak D call TRBD1 (6 bases). CDR3 size: 17 residues. Germline-derived CDR1 and CDR2 are SGHTA and FQGNSA. V shed 2 bases and J shed 2 bases, with 19 bases lying between them. CDR3 sequence (DNA): TGTGCCAGCAGCTTATCTCCCGGCCGAGAGGGGGCCTACGAGCAGTACTTC. Residues: CASSLSPGREGAYEQYF. The full variable domain, rest sourced from reference TRBV7-2 and TRBJ2-7, is GAGVSQSPSNKVTEKGKDVELRCDPISGHTALYWYRQSLGQGLEFLIYFQGNSAPDKSGLPSDRFSAERTGGSVSTLTIQRTQQEDSAVYLCASSLSPGREGAYEQYFGPGTRLTVT.

J is TRBJ2-2 and V is TRBV19; 11 nucleotides line up with TRBD1. The CDR3 runs 15 residues. Germline CDR1 LNHDA, CDR2 SQIVND (reference sequence). V dropped 7 bases and J dropped 3; count of bases not matched to a gene: 4. CDR3 DNA sequence: TGTGCCAGTACCCGGACAGGGGGCGACACCGGGGAGCTGTTTTTT. Amino acids: CASTRTGGDTGELFF.

The chain is built from TRBV6-1 and TRBJ1-5, with 9 bases that match TRBD1. Germline-derived CDR1 and CDR2 are MNHNS and SASEGT. The CDR3 is 15 amino acids. V shed 7 bases, J shed 0 bases, and the junction held 4 bases outside the gene matches. The CDR3 DNA reads as TGTGCCAGCAACCAACAGGGGGCTAGCAATCAGCCCCAGCATTTT. It yields the protein CASNQQGASNQPQHF.

The chain links TRBV5-8 to TRBJ2-3, with 8 bases lining up with TRBD2. Germline CDR1 SGHTS, CDR2 YDEGEE. The V segment lost 0 bases and the J segment 6 bases; nucleotides outside the gene matches: 9. This CDR3 is built from 16 residues. The chain's CDR3 is CASSLARSGREDTQYF. The CDR3 bases are TGTGCCAGCAGCTTGGCGAGGAGCGGGAGAGAGGATACGCAGTATTTT.

The chain carries TRBV15 and TRBJ1-3; D possibly corresponds to TRBD1 (6 bases). Germline assignment: CDR1 LNHNV and CDR2 YYDKDF (reference sequence). Trimming cost V 0 bases and J 6 bases, with 12 bases left between them. The length of the CDR3 is 15 residues. The CDR3 here is CATSRDPGEKNTIYF. CDR3 coding DNA: TGTGCCACCAGCAGAGATCCAGGGGAGAAAAACACCATATATTTT.

The chain employs TRBV30 and TRBJ1-1, with D possibly matching TRBD1 (5 bases). With 1 base removed from V and 0 bases from J, the gap between germline ends came to 15 bases. This CDR3 comprises 16 residues. CDR1 GTSNPN and CDR2 SVGIG come from the germline V gene (reference sequence). DNA for the CDR3: TGTGCCTGGAGTGCTCCTCAGGGTGGGTTGAACACTGAAGCTTTCTTT. This sequence encodes CAWSAPQGGLNTEAFF.

The table lists this clonotype with a few counts. The gene calls are TRBV7-9 and TRBJ2-7, with TRBD2 as a possible D gene (6 bases). Trimming took off 7 bases at V and 2 bases at J, with 15 bases between the two ends. Germline assignment: CDR1 SEHNR and CDR2 FQNEAQ (reference sequence). The CDR3 extends over 14 amino acids. CDR3 bases: TGTGCCAGCACTCGGGGAGGTGCCACCTACGAGCAGTACTTC. It translates to CASTRGGATYEQYF.

The chain has TRBV3-1 and TRBJ2-1; 9 nucleotides agree with TRBD2. The CDR3 is 14 residues long. J gave up 12 bases and V 4 bases, and 10 bases lay outside the gene matches. The germline CDR1 and CDR2 sequences are LGHDT and YNNKEL (reference sequence). CDR3 residues: CASSLSPGLAPQFF. CDR3 sequence (DNA): TGTGCCAGCAGCCTCAGTCCGGGACTAGCTCCGCAGTTCTTC.

This clonotype appeared many times. J is TRBJ2-7 and V is TRBV18, with unresolved D. This CDR3 has 14 amino acids. Germline CDR1 is KGHSH and CDR2 is LQKENI. The V and J ends lost 0 bases and 7 bases respectively, with 13 bases between them. This CDR3 reads CASSPPNPLREQYF. The CDR3 coding sequence is TGTGCCAGCTCACCACCGAATCCCCTCAGGGAGCAGTACTTC.

This clonotype was detected many times. The V and J genes are TRBV18 and TRBJ1-1; 10 nucleotides agree with TRBD1. V dropped 4 bases and J dropped 4; count of bases not matched to a gene: 6. This CDR3 contains 15 residues. Per germline, CDR1 KGHSH and CDR2 LQKENI. Here the CDR3 DNA reads TGTGCCAGCTCACAATGGACAGGGGGGGGCACTGAAGCTTTCTTT. As protein: CASSQWTGGGTEAFF.